This TCR beta chain was identified in a study of human T cells and chemical hapten exposure. Study-wide background: Slight differences in pooled library volume were the main source of varying TCR yields across samples.

The study, taken as a whole, reports: DPC sensitization left the count of TCRs above 1 in 1000 unchanged.

The CDR3 contains 14 residues. Trimming took 2 bases from V and 9 from J; bases not matched to a gene: 6. Germline V gives CDR1 DFQATT, CDR2 SNEGSKA (reference sequence). As the library was built, unique molecular identifiers were attached to individual cDNA molecules. TCRdb itself ran the 5' RACE reads through MiXCR, one entry per CDR3 protein. The repertoire holds approximately 150,000 distinct CDR3 sequences, with roughly 4% as singletons. Unfractionated whole blood was the source of the extracted total RNA. At least ten counts were recorded for this clonotype. Its antigen is not known. This TCR came from a female donor in good health. The rearrangement uses TRBV20-1 and TRBJ1-6; TRBD1 agrees at 8 bases. CDR3 residues: CSARRQGAGSPLHF. The CDR3 nucleotides read TGCAGTGCTAGACGGCAGGGGGCTGGTTCACCCCTCCACTTT.